The rows below give T cell receptor beta chains drawn from one sample of a study of PD-L1 blockade in urothelial cancer. Sequencing used immunoSEQ multiplex PCR; TCRdb keeps in-frame clones, though not all of them. The repertoire includes more than 45,000 clones, more than 75% of them detected once, and 16% sits in the top ten. The sample in question was PBMCs, obtained around atezolizumab (anti-PD-L1) treatment. The receptors were sampled from a man in his sixties with urothelial cancer. Both conserved end residues are part of each CDR3. Fields, in order: V gene, CDR3 length, D gene, clone size, J gene, CDR3 DNA, CDR3 protein. The D gene is left open where the match is weak. The size entry is marked missing in some rows and otherwise reads once, few, many or a size class.

V: TRBV7-9; length: 16; D: TRBD2; size: NA; J: TRBJ2-3; DNA: TGTGCCAGCAGCTTGGGACTAGCGGCCCTCACAGATACGCAGTATTTT; CDR3: CASSLGLAALTDTQYF
V: TRBV7-6; length: 13; D: TRBD1; size: once; J: TRBJ2-7; DNA: TGTGCCAGCAGCTTTACACAGGGGTACGAGCAGTACTTC; CDR3: CASSFTQGYEQYF
V: TRBV5-1; length: 16; D: TRBD2; size: NA; J: TRBJ2-7; DNA: TGCGCCAGCAGCTGGACTAGCGGGACCGTGGTGGGGGAGCAGTACTTC; CDR3: CASSWTSGTVVGEQYF
V: TRBV4-3; length: 15; D: TRBD1; size: NA; J: TRBJ1-2; DNA: TGCGCCAGCAGCCAAGAAGCCGGGACAGGGATTGGCTACACCTTC; CDR3: CASSQEAGTGIGYTF
V: TRBV9; length: 15; D: TRBD1; size: NA; J: TRBJ1-2; DNA: TGTGCCAGCAGCGTAGCCGACAGGGTGAACTATGGCTACACCTTC; CDR3: CASSVADRVNYGYTF
V: TRBV19; length: 13; D: NA; size: few; J: TRBJ1-1; DNA: TGTGCCAGTAGTACTCAGGGTTTCACTGAAGCTTTCTTT; CDR3: CASSTQGFTEAFF
V: TRBV6-6; length: 14; D: NA; size: NA; J: TRBJ1-1; DNA: TGTGCCAGCAGTTACGGAGGGAAGAACACTGAAGCTTTCTTT; CDR3: CASSYGGKNTEAFF
V: TRBV5-5; length: 12; D: NA; size: NA; J: TRBJ2-5; DNA: TGTGCCAGCAGCCCTCTAGAGGAGACCCAGTACTTC; CDR3: CASSPLEETQYF
V: TRBV5-1; length: 15; D: TRBD1; size: NA; J: TRBJ1-1; DNA: TGCGCCAGCAGCCAAGGACAGGGGGGCACGCCTGAAGCTTTCTTT; CDR3: CASSQGQGGTPEAFF
V: TRBV29-1; length: 13; D: TRBD2; size: NA; J: TRBJ2-5; DNA: TGCAGCGTCTGGACTAGCGCAGGGGAGACCCAGTACTTC; CDR3: CSVWTSAGETQYF
V: TRBV15; length: 16; D: NA; size: once; J: TRBJ1-2; DNA: TGTGCCACCAGCAGAGTTTATGGGGACACTTCAGGCGGCTACACCTTC; CDR3: CATSRVYGDTSGGYTF
V: TRBV6-5; length: 13; D: NA; size: once; J: TRBJ2-1; DNA: TGTGCCAGCAGTGGCTTTTCCTACAATGAGCAGTTCTTC; CDR3: CASSGFSYNEQFF
V: TRBV5-1; length: 15; D: NA; size: NA; J: TRBJ2-5; DNA: TGCGCCAGCAGCTTACAGGCTGCGGCGGCAGAGACCCAGTACTTC; CDR3: CASSLQAAAAETQYF
V: TRBV6-5; length: 15; D: NA; size: NA; J: TRBJ1-3; DNA: TGTGCCAGCAGTTACTCGGGCCTCGCCGGAAACACCATATATTTT; CDR3: CASSYSGLAGNTIYF
V: TRBV30; length: 14; D: TRBD1; size: NA; J: TRBJ2-1; DNA: TGTGCCTGGAGGGGGGACAGGACCACGGGGGAGCAGTTCTTC; CDR3: CAWRGDRTTGEQFF
V: TRBV6-5; length: 15; D: TRBD2; size: NA; J: TRBJ2-3; DNA: TGTGCCAGCAGTTACGGCGGGAGGGCCCAGGATACGCAGTATTTT; CDR3: CASSYGGRAQDTQYF
V: TRBV5-5; length: 17; D: NA; size: NA; J: TRBJ1-4; DNA: TGTGCCAGCAGCTCCCCCGGAGGGATATCAACTAATGAAAAACTGTTTTTT; CDR3: CASSSPGGISTNEKLFF
V: TRBV19; length: 14; D: TRBD1; size: NA; J: TRBJ1-6; DNA: TGTGCCAGTAGTTGGGACAGGAAGAATTCACCCCTCCACTTT; CDR3: CASSWDRKNSPLHF
V: TRBV2; length: 18; D: NA; size: NA; J: TRBJ1-5; DNA: TGTGCCAGCAGTGGTGTATTGGCGACAGCTAATAGCAATCAGCCCCAGCATTTT; CDR3: CASSGVLATANSNQPQHF